This TCR beta chain is from a study of T cells after yellow fever vaccination. General study results and limits: The booster saw the reappearance of most primary-vaccination clones (about 95% CD4, around 88% CD8).

The germline CDR1 and CDR2 sequences are SGHVS and FQNEAQ. V shed 5 bases and J shed 4 bases, with 12 bases lying between them. This CDR3 comprises 14 residues. In this sample, this clonotype turned up a few times. Its target is unknown. TCRdb re-analysed the 5' RACE reads in MiXCR, keeping a single row per CDR3 protein. The table includes under 400,000 distinct CDR3 sequences, 9.5% to 13% detected once. This chain links TRBV7-8 with TRBJ1-3, with TRBD1 as a possible D gene (6 bases). The receptor's source is a man younger than 35 who received the YFV17D yellow fever vaccine. The sequenced sample was PBMCs, obtained on the day of the first yellow fever vaccination. CDR3 residues: CASSTRGSGNTIYF. CDR3 bases: TGTGCCAGCAGCACCAGGGGCTCGGGAAACACCATATATTTT.